This T cell receptor (beta chain) was identified during a study of blood T cell repertoires in COVID-19. Overall study: In each case, the material was cDNA or gDNA derived from T cells, B-cell-depleted T cells, or PBMCs.

Across about 22 US areas, participants ranged in age from roughly 18 to 95 years. V was cut by 2 bases and J by 7 bases, with 13 bases left in between. Germline V lookup: CDR1 SGDLS, CDR2 YYNGEE. The CDR3 loop spans 13 amino acids. As originally analysed: Nucleated cell number was recorded as an estimate derived from reference gene primer amplification. The table came from immunoSEQ multiplex PCR; TCRdb's copy has only in-frame clones and leaves some out. That table is the source of V, J and clone size, and D and trimming were worked out from the DNA. Of 300,000 to 400,000 clones in the sample, around 86% were seen once.

Sequenced material: PBMCs or T cells enriched from blood (not recorded which). This chain uses TRBV9 with TRBJ2-7; possibly TRBD1 for D (6 bases). The TCR sequence derives from a man aged 60 to 75 who had recovered from COVID-19. The CDR3 DNA is TGTGCCAGCAGCGTCTTCGACAGGAGGGAGCAGTACTTC. It is translated as CASSVFDRREQYF.